This T cell receptor beta chain originates from a study of early T cells in non-severe SARS-CoV-2 infection. As for the study in general: Unsorted whole blood bulk RNA was sequenced, with unpaired chains. Study-level points and caveats: Sequences matched to VDJdb favored anti-spike CD8 responses, while private and CD4 specificities were missed.

The library protocol tagged individual cDNA molecules with unique molecular identifiers. TCRdb redid the calling of the 5' RACE reads with MiXCR, one entry per CDR3 protein. The sample lists 71,000 or so distinct CDR3 sequences, roughly 13% seen once, with over 13% in the top ten. Trimming took 0 bases from V and 1 from J; bases not matched to a gene: 5. Germline lookup yields CDR1 DFQATT and CDR2 SNEGSKA (reference sequence). There are 16 residues in the CDR3. This clonotype was counted ten times or more. Its matching antigen is unknown. The chain carries TRBV20-1 and TRBJ1-1, with TRBD1 matching 10 bases. Sequenced material: whole blood. This TCR was sampled from an adult who was a healthcare worker with PCR-confirmed SARS-CoV-2 infection or an uninfected control (not recorded which). This CDR3 is CSARDGGQGWNTEAFF. The CDR3 nucleotides read TGCAGTGCTAGAGATGGGGGACAGGGGTGGAACACTGAAGCTTTCTTT.